The 25 T cell receptor beta chains below all came from one sample that was sequenced in a study of T cells in Graves' hyperthyroidism and ophthalmopathy. Using RNA transcripts as the source, TCR beta CDR3 regions were amplified. With the HTBI primer set, the TCR CDR3 went through a first round of RT-PCR. TCRdb analysed the multiplex PCR reads with MiXCR anew, one entry per CDR3 protein. Here the sample spans 500,000 to 750,000 distinct CDR3 sequences, roughly 46% being singletons. Material: peripheral blood or thyroid tissue (not recorded which). Receptor source: a woman under 30 with Graves' hyperthyroidism.

The chain carries TRBV20-1 and TRBJ1-4, with no clear D. The germline CDR1 and CDR2 sequences are DFQATT and SNEGSKA (reference sequence). Trimming stripped 6 bases from V and 8 bases from J, with 16 bases between. The CDR3 is 13 residues long. CDR3 region: CSAREGAQEKLFF. The CDR3 coding sequence is TGCAGTGCCCGCGAGGGCGCGCAAGAAAAACTGTTTTTT.

This clonotype came up a few times. This CDR3 is missing its conserved last phenylalanine or tryptophan, likely due to a read error. No DNA is shown, since the ends of the CDR3 on it are uncertain; the CDR3 is the one TCRdb lists. The chain joins TRBV7-9 to TRBJ1-1; the D call of TRBD1 is as the table states it, not checked on the DNA. Both ends counted, the CDR3 spans 8 residues. Looked up from germline, CDR1 is SEHNR and CDR2 is FQNEAQ (reference sequence). The CDR3 spells CASSLAGG.

The sample holds a few counts of this clonotype. CDR3 DNA sequence: TGTGCCAGCAGGGCGACAACTTTC. Encoded protein: CASRATTF. This chain joins TRBV11-2 and TRBJ2-6; D unclear. CDR1 is SGHAT, CDR2 FQNNGV, per germline. The V end was cut by 6 bases, the J end by 19 bases, with 7 bases between. The CDR3 has 8 residues.

The CDR3 protein is CATSRASGGPNQPQHF. Written as DNA, the CDR3 is TGTGCCACCAGCAGAGCGTCGGGAGGGCCAAATCAGCCCCAGCATTTT. The chain has TRBV15 and TRBJ1-5; no definite D call. This CDR3 contains 16 residues. Germline loops: CDR1 LNHNV, CDR2 YYDKDF (reference sequence). With 1 base removed from V and 4 bases from J, the gap between germline ends came to 14 bases.

The chain couples TRBV12-5 to TRBJ2-7; 7 positions match TRBD2. The last part of the DNA fits TRBJ2-1 better; the J call may be wrong. This CDR3 has 14 residues. CDR1 is LGHNT, CDR2 FRNRAP, per germline. CDR3 DNA sequence: TGTGCTAGTGGTTCGGAGGGAGGGCCGCGGGAGCAGTTCTTC. It specifies CASGSEGGPREQFF.

Points on this clonotype: A read error is possible here, since a much larger clone lies one base away. The V call is TRBV6-5, the J call TRBJ1-4; D unclear. The CDR3 sequence is 14 residues long. CDR1 is MNHEY, CDR2 SVGAGI, per germline. This CDR3 reads CAISYHAKHEKLFF. The CDR3 coding sequence is TGTGCCATCAGTTACCACGCGAAACATGAAAAACTGTTTTTT.

The chain links TRBV19 to TRBJ1-4; no reliable D call. The CDR3 spans 16 residues. Germline loops: CDR1 LNHDA, CDR2 SQIVND (reference sequence). V lost 3 bases, J lost 2 bases, and 13 bases lay in between. The CDR3 DNA is TGTGCCAGTAGTATTCGGACTAGCGGGACTAATGAAAAACTGTTTTTT. This encodes CASSIRTSGTNEKLFF. Using reference TRBV19 and TRBJ1-4 for the parts outside the CDR3, the full variable domain is DGGITQSPKYLFRKEGQNVTLSCEQNLNHDAMYWYRQDPGQGLRLIYYSQIVNDFQKGDIAEGYSVSREKKESFPLTVTSAQKNPTAFYLCASSIRTSGTNEKLFFGSGTQLSVL.

This clonotype came up many times. The genes are TRBV3-1 and TRBJ1-1; D ambiguous. This CDR3 region has 17 residues. Deletions cut 4 bases from V and 5 bases from J, with 23 bases between. Germline values: CDR1 LGHDT, CDR2 YNNKEL (reference sequence). In DNA, the CDR3 is TGTGCCAGCAGCCCTTATTATCAGCAAGCCGTAGGGACTGAAGCTTTCTTT. Translating gives CASSPYYQQAVGTEAFF.

This clonotype was picked up many times. This chain joins TRBV20-1 and TRBJ2-7; TRBD2 aligns across 10 bases. This CDR3 has 19 amino acids. The germline gives CDR1 DFQATT, CDR2 SNEGSKA (reference sequence). V was pared by 3 bases and J by 11 bases, with 28 bases of the junction left unmatched. CDR3 amino acids: CSASPLSSRTSGPLYGEYF. The DNA of the CDR3 is TGCAGTGCTAGCCCTCTATCATCCCGGACTAGCGGTCCACTTTACGGGGAGTACTTC.

In the case of this clonotype: In this CDR3 the conserved last residue, phenylalanine or tryptophan, is missing, so a read error is likely. Because the CDR3's place on the DNA is in doubt, the DNA is left out and the CDR3 is given as listed by TCRdb. This sequence joins TRBV7-9 and TRBJ2-5; the table calls TRBD1, which could not be checked here. CDR1 is SEHNR and CDR2 is FQNEAQ in the germline V gene (reference sequence). From its first to its last residue, the CDR3 has 8 amino acids. CDR3 residues: CASSLPTG.

This clonotype was counted many times. The chain has TRBV27 and TRBJ2-7, with a tentative D call TRBD1 (5 bases). Between the trimmed V and J ends, which lost 8 bases and 2 bases, there was a span of 13 bases. Germline V gene data show CDR1 as MNHEY and CDR2 as SMNVEV (reference sequence). This CDR3 comprises 13 residues. CDR3 protein: CASGSGWTYEQYF. Written as DNA, the CDR3 is TGTGCCAGCGGGTCAGGGTGGACCTACGAGCAGTACTTC.

This clonotype was seen many times. V usage is TRBV24-1 and J usage is TRBJ2-3, with 7 bases fitting TRBD2. Germline assignment: CDR1 KGHDR and CDR2 SFDVKD. The V gene end was trimmed by 6 bases and the J gene end by 3 bases; junction bases not matched to a gene: 14. This CDR3 has 17 amino acids. CDR3 region: CATSSLAGLGVTDTQYF. CDR3 nucleotide sequence: TGTGCCACCAGTTCTCTTGCAGGACTAGGCGTGACAGATACGCAGTATTTT.

Of note for this clonotype: This clone may be a read error of a much larger clone one base away. The J gene is TRBJ2-7, the V gene TRBV25-1, with D perhaps TRBD1 or TRBD2 (5 bases each). Germline V gene data show CDR1 as MGHDK and CDR2 as SYGVNS. The length of the CDR3 is 13 residues. V dropped 10 bases and J dropped 4 bases, with 17 bases sitting between them. CDR3 amino acids: CANGDRGPYEQYF. In DNA, the CDR3 is TGTGCCAACGGGGACCGGGGTCCTTACGAGCAGTACTTC.

This clonotype was recorded many times. The V gene is TRBV19, the J gene TRBJ2-7, with D perhaps matching TRBD2 (6 bases). V lost 5 bases and J 2 bases, leaving 19 bases between the germline ends. Germline loops: CDR1 LNHDA, CDR2 SQIVND (reference sequence). The CDR3 spans 16 residues. The CDR3 coding sequence is TGTGCCAGTAGTGGGGGTCTGGAGGGAGAACCCTACGAGCAGTACTTC. This sequence encodes CASSGGLEGEPYEQYF.

The rearrangement links TRBV7-8 to TRBJ2-6; D gene uncertain. The ends were cut back, 5 bases at V and 0 bases at J, with 17 bases in the middle. The V gene's germline CDR1 is SGHVS and CDR2 FQNEAQ. This CDR3 is built from 18 residues. The DNA for the CDR3 is TGTGCCAGCAGCCGCTTGAGTATGGTGAGCTCTGGGGCCAACGTCCTGACTTTC. Its translation is CASSRLSMVSSGANVLTF. The full variable domain, completed using reference TRBV7-8 and TRBJ2-6, is GAGVSQSPRYKVAKRGQDVALRCDPISGHVSLFWYQQALGQGPEFLTYFQNEAQLDKSGLPSDRFFAERPEGSVSTLKIQRTQQEDSAVYLCASSRLSMVSSGANVLTFGAGSRLTVL.

This clonotype was seen repeatedly, ten times or more. The chain employs TRBV4-2 and TRBJ1-5, with TRBD1 identical over 11 bases. This CDR3 has 16 residues. Trimming at V came to 2 bases and at J to 6 bases, leaving 6 bases not matched to a gene. The germline V gene has CDR1 LGHNA and CDR2 YNFKEQ. CDR3 region: CASSQPDRGLGQPQHF. The CDR3 DNA reads TGTGCCAGCAGCCAACCGGACAGGGGGCTCGGTCAGCCCCAGCATTTT.

This clonotype was recorded at least ten times. This chain links TRBV7-8 with TRBJ2-6, with no clear D. Trimming pared 8 bases from V and 0 bases from J, leaving 5 bases between. The CDR3 totals 13 residues. CDR1 is SGHVS and CDR2 is FQNEAQ in the germline V gene. The CDR3 DNA follows: TGTGCCAGCGGGGTCTCTGGGGCCAACGTCCTGACTTTC. This gives the protein CASGVSGANVLTF.

Details on this clonotype: Without the conserved terminal phenylalanine or tryptophan, this CDR3 likely stems from a read error. The V and J genes are TRBV5-1 and TRBJ1-2; no definite D call. V lost 4 bases to trimming and J lost 5 bases, with 15 bases between them. The CDR3 spans 14 residues. The germline gives CDR1 SGHRS, CDR2 YFSETQ. As DNA, the CDR3 is TGCGCCAGCAGCCCCGAGCCGGGTGGGTATGGCTACACCTCC. It translates to CASSPEPGGYGYTS.

Of note for this clonotype: At one of its ends the junction is not consistent with the germline gene, which may arise from a read error. The CDR3: CASSQDFTGSSYEQYF. The CDR3 nucleotides are TGTGCCAGCAGCCAAGATTTTACAGGGAGCTCCTACGAGCAGTACTTC. This chain connects TRBV4-1 to TRBJ2-7; D perhaps matches TRBD1 (6 bases). CDR3 length: 16 amino acids. Germline V gene data show CDR1 as MGHRA and CDR2 as YSYEKL.

The V and J genes are TRBV27 and TRBJ1-6, with D perhaps TRBD1 (5 bases). Trimming removed 3 bases from V and 5 bases from J, with 14 bases in between. This CDR3 comprises 16 residues. Germline loops: CDR1 MNHEY, CDR2 SMNVEV (reference sequence). The CDR3 sequence: CASSFCPGPHNSPLHF. In nucleotides, the CDR3 is TGTGCCAGCAGTTTTTGTCCGGGACCCCATAATTCACCCCTCCACTTT.

At least ten counts were recorded for this clonotype. The chain carries TRBV24-1 and TRBJ2-7; weak D call: TRBD2 (6 bases). Germline V lookup: CDR1 KGHDR, CDR2 SFDVKD. This CDR3 region has 11 residues. The V and J ends lost 4 bases and 11 bases respectively, with 11 bases between them. The DNA for the CDR3 is TGTGCCACCAGTGAAGGGACTTCGGAGTACTTC. As protein: CATSEGTSEYF.

The chain joins TRBV7-2 to TRBJ2-3, with a weak D call TRBD2 (5 bases). The germline V and J ends were trimmed by 4 bases and 2 bases, with 10 bases remaining between them. CDR1 and CDR2 (germline): SGHTA, FQGNSA. The CDR3 contains 14 residues. The DNA of the CDR3 is TGTGCCAGCAGCTCCAGACTACCCACAGATACGCAGTATTTT. Its protein is CASSSRLPTDTQYF. Supplemented by reference TRBV7-2 and TRBJ2-3, the full variable domain reads GAGVSQSPSNKVTEKGKDVELRCDPISGHTALYWYRQSLGQGLEFLIYFQGNSAPDKSGLPSDRFSAERTGGSVSTLTIQRTQQEDSAVYLCASSSRLPTDTQYFGPGTRLTVL.

This clonotype showed up many times. The chain joins TRBV27 to TRBJ1-6, with 9 positions matching TRBD1. Germline assignment: CDR1 MNHEY and CDR2 SMNVEV (reference sequence). V was pared by 4 bases and J by 7 bases, with 5 bases of the junction left unmatched. The CDR3 length is 15 residues. CDR3 bases: TGTGCCAGCAGTTCGGACAGGGGTGCGAATTCACCCCTCCACTTT. It translates to CASSSDRGANSPLHF.

This clonotype occurred a few times. The rearrangement joins TRBV29-1 to TRBJ1-1, with 7 bases matching TRBD1. J lost 3 bases, V lost 5 bases, and 3 bases had no gene match. CDR3 length equals 12 residues. Germline lookup yields CDR1 SQVTM and CDR2 ANQGSEA. The CDR3 here is CSVRQGYTEAFF. The DNA of the CDR3 is TGCAGCGTTAGACAGGGTTACACTGAAGCTTTCTTT.

As concerns this clonotype: This may stem from a read error, because a much larger clone lies one nucleotide away. V usage is TRBV6-1 and J usage is TRBJ2-7; 9 bases are shared with TRBD1. Germline-derived CDR1 and CDR2 are MNHNS and SASEGT. The CDR3 runs to 15 residues. Losses at the gene ends were 7 bases for V and 5 bases for J; bases not matched to a gene: 12. CDR3 loop: CASMGAGTGNHEQYF. In DNA form, the CDR3 reads TGTGCCAGCATGGGGGCCGGGACAGGGAACCACGAGCAGTACTTC.